This T cell receptor beta chain was documented in a study of blood T cell repertoires in COVID-19. Study details: Sources were T cells, B-cell-depleted T cells, or PBMCs; the material itself was cDNA or gDNA.

Authors' analysis steps: Estimated nucleated cell counts came from reference gene primer amplification. Libraries were prepared by immunoSEQ multiplex PCR; TCRdb keeps only in-frame clonotypes and omits some of them. From that table come the V and J calls and clone size; the DNA was used to work out D and trimming. The data show about 200,000 clones, 80% to 90% seen once. CDR3 length: 13 amino acids. V was cut by 2 bases and J by 4 bases, with 6 bases left in between. In germline, CDR1 is SNHLY, CDR2 FYNNEI. V gene TRBV2 combines with J gene TRBJ1-5, with D possibly matching TRBD1 (6 bases). Material: PBMCs or T cells enriched from blood (not recorded which). The sequence was collected from a man aged 40-55 years who had recovered from COVID-19. DNA of the CDR3: TGTGCCAGCAGTGAACAGGGGAATCAGCCCCAGCATTTT. Its translation is CASSEQGNQPQHF. Full variable domain (rest looked up from reference TRBV2 and TRBJ1-5): EPEVTQTPSHQVTQMGQEVILRCVPISNHLYFYWYRQILGQKVEFLVSFYNNEISEKSEIFDDQFSVERPDGSNFTLKIRSTKLEDSAMYFCASSEQGNQPQHFGDGTRLSIL.